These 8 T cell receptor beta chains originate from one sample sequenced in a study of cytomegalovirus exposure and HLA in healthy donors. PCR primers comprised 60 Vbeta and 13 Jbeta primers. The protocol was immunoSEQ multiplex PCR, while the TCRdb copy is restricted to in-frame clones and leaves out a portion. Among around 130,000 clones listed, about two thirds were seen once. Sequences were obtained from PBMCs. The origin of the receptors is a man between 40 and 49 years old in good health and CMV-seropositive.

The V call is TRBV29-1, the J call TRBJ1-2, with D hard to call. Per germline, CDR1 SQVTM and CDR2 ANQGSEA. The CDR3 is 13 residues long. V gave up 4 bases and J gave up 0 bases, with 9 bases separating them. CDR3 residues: CSVAGVANYGYTF. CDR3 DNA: TGCAGCGTTGCAGGCGTTGCTAACTATGGCTACACCTTC.

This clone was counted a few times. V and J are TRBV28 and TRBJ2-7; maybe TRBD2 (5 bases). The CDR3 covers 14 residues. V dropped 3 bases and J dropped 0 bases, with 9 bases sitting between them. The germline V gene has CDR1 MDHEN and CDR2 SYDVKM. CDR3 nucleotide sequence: TGTGCCAGCAGTTTTGTAGGGAGCTCCTACGAGCAGTACTTC. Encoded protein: CASSFVGSSYEQYF.

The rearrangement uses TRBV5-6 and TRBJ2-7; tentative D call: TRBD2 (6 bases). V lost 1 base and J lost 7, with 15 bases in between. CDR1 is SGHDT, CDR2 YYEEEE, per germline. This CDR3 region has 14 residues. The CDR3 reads CASSLTRELREQYF. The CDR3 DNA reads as TGTGCCAGCAGCTTGACCCGGGAGCTTCGGGAGCAGTACTTC.

The DNA of the CDR3 is TGTGCCAGCAGCCCCACTAGCGGGGGGCAATCGGAGCAGTTCTTC. It translates to CASSPTSGGQSEQFF. The rearrangement uses TRBV7-7 and TRBJ2-1; 12 bases are a match to TRBD2. This CDR3 is 15 amino acids long. CDR1 SSHAT and CDR2 FNYEAQ come from the germline V gene (reference sequence). V dropped 5 bases and J dropped 10; count of bases not matched to a gene: 9.

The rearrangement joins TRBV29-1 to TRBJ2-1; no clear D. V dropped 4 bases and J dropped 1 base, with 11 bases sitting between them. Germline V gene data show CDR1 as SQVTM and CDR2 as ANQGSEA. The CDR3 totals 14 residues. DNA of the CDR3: TGCAGCGTTGGGCGGCGTGGGTCCTACAATGAGCAGTTCTTC. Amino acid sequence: CSVGRRGSYNEQFF.

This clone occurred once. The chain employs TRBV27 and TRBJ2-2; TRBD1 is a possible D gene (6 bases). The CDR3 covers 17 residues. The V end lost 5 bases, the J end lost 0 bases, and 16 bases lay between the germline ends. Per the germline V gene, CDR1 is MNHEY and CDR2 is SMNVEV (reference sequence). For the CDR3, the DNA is TGTGCCAGCAGTCCCGCAACAGGGAGATCGAACACCGGGGAGCTGTTTTTT. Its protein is CASSPATGRSNTGELFF.

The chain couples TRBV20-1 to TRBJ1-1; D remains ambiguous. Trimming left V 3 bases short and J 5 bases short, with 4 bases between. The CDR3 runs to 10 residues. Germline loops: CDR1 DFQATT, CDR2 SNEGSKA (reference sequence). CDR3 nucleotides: TGCAGTGCTAGGAGAACTGAAGCTTTCTTT. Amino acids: CSARRTEAFF.

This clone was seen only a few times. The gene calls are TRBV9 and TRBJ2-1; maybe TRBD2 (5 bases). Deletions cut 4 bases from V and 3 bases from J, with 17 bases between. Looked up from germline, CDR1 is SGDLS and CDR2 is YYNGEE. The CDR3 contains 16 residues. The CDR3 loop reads CASSHNGLGVYNEQFF. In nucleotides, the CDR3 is TGTGCCAGCAGCCACAACGGCCTCGGGGTCTACAATGAGCAGTTCTTC.